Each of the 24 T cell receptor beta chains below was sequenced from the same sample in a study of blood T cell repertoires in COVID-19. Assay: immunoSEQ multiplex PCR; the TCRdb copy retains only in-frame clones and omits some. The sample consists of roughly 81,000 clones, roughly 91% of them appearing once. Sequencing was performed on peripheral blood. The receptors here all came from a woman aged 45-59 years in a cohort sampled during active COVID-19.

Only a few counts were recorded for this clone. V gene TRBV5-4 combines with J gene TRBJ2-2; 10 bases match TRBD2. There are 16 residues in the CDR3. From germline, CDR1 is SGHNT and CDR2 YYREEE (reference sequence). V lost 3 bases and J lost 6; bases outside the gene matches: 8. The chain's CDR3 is CASSSASGSLPGELFF. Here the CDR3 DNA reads TGTGCCAGCAGCTCCGCTAGCGGGAGTTTACCCGGGGAGCTGTTTTTT.

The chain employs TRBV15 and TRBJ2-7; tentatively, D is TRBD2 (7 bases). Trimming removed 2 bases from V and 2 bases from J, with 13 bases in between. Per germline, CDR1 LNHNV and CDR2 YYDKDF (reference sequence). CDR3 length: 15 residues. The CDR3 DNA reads TGTGCCACCAGCAGAACCGGGGGGCCTGCCTACGAGCAGTACTTC. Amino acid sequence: CATSRTGGPAYEQYF.

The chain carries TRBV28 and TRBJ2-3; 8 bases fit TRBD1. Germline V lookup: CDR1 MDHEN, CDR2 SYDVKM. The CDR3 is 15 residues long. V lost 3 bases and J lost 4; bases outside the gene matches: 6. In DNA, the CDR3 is TGTGCCAGCAGTTTCACAGGGGGAGATTCAGATACGCAGTATTTT. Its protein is CASSFTGGDSDTQYF.

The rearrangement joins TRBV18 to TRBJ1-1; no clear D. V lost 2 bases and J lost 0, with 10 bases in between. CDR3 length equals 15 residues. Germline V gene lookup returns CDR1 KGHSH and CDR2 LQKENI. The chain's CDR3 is CASSPMRGMNTEAFF. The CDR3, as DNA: TGTGCCAGCTCACCAATGCGGGGTATGAACACTGAAGCTTTCTTT.

Here the CDR3 DNA reads TGTGCCAGCAGCCAGATAGCGGGCACCGGGGAGCTGTTTTTT. Its protein is CASSQIAGTGELFF. The V and J genes are TRBV3-1 (or the pseudogene TRBV3-2) and TRBJ2-2; TRBD2 aligns across 7 bases. CDR3 length: 14 residues. V was pared by 3 bases and J by 4 bases, with 2 bases of the junction left unmatched. Per the germline V gene, CDR1 is LGHDT and CDR2 is YNNKEL (reference sequence).

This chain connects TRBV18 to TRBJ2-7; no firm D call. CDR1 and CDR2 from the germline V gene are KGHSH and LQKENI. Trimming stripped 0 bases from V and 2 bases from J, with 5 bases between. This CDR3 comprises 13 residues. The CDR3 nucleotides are TGTGCCAGCTCACCACCTTCTACCTACGAGCAGTACTTC. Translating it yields CASSPPSTYEQYF.

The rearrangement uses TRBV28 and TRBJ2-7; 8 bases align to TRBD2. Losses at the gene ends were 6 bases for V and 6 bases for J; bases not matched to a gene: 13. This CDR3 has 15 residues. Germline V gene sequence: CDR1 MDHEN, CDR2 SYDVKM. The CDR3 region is CASSRPRGAYREQYF. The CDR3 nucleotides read TGTGCCAGCAGCCGCCCGCGGGGGGCATATCGCGAGCAGTACTTC.

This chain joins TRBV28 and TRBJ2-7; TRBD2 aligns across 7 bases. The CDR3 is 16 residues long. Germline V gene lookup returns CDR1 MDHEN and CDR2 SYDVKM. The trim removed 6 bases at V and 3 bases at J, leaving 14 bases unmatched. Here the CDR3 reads CASRGSGARGFYEQYF. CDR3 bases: TGTGCCAGCAGGGGATCAGGAGCGCGGGGGTTCTACGAGCAGTACTTC.

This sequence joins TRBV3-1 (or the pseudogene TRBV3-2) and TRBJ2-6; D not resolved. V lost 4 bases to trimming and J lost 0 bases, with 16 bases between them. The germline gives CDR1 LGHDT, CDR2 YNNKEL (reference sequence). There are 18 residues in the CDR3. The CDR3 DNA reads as TGTGCCAGCAGCCTTCTCCCAGGTACGAGCTCTGGGGCCAACGTCCTGACTTTC. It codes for CASSLLPGTSSGANVLTF.

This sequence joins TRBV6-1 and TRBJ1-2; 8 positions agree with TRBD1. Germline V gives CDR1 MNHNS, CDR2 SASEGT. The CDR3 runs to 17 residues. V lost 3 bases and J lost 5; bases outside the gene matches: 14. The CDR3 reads CASSESPPGRGLYGYTF. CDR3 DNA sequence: TGTGCCAGCAGTGAGTCACCCCCGGGCAGGGGGCTGTATGGCTACACCTTC.

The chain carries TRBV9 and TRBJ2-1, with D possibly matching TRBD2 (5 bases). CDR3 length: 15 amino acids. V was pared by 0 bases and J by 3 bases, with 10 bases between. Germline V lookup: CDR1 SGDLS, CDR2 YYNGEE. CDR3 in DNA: TGTGCCAGCAGCGTAGGTGGGAGCTTCTACAATGAGCAGTTCTTC. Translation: CASSVGGSFYNEQFF.

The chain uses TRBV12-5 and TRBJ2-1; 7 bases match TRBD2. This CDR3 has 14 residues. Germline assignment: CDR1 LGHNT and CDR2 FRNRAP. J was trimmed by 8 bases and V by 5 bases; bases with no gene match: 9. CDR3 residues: CASGPGGGLHEQFF. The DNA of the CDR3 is TGTGCTAGTGGTCCTGGCGGGGGTCTTCATGAGCAGTTCTTC.

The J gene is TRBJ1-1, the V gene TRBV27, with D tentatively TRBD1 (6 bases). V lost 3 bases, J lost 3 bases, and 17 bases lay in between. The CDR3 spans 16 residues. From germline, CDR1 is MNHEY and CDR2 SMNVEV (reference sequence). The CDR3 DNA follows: TGTGCCAGCAGTTTTAAACCAGGCCAGGGGTACACTGAAGCTTTCTTT. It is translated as CASSFKPGQGYTEAFF.

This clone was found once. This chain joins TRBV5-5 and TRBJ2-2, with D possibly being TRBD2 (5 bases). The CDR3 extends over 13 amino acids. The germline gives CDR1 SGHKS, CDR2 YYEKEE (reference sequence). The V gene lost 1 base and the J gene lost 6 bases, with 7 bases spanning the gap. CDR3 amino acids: CASSLRAAGELFF. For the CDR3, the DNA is TGTGCCAGCAGCTTGCGAGCGGCCGGGGAGCTGTTTTTT.

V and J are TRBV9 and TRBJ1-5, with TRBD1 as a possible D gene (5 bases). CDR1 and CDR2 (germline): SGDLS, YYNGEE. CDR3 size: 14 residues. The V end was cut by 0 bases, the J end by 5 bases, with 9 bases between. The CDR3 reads CASSVGGGDQPQHF. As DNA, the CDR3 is TGTGCCAGCAGCGTAGGAGGAGGGGATCAGCCCCAGCATTTT.

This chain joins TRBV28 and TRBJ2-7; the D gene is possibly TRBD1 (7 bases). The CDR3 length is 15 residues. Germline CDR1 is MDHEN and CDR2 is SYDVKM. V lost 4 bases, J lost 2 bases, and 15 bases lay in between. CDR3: CASSSPGDRPYEQYF. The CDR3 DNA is TGTGCCAGCAGTTCTCCGGGGGACAGACCCTACGAGCAGTACTTC.

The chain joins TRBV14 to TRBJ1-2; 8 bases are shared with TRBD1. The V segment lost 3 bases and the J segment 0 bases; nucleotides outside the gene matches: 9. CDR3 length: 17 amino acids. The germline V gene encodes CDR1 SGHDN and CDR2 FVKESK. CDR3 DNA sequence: TGTGCCAGCAGCCATTTCGCAGGGGGCAGAGCTAACTATGGCTACACCTTC. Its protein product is CASSHFAGGRANYGYTF.

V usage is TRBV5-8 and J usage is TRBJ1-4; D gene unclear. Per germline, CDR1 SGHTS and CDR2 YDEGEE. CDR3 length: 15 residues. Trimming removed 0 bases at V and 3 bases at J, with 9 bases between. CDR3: CASSLGSDSNEKLFF. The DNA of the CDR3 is TGTGCCAGCAGCTTGGGCTCGGACTCTAATGAAAAACTGTTTTTT.

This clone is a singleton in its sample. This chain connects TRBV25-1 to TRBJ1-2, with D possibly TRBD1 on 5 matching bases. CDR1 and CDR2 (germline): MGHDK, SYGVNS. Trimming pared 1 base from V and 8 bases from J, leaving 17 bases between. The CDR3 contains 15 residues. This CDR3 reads CASSESTTGILGYTF. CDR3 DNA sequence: TGTGCCAGCAGTGAATCGACCACAGGAATCTTAGGCTACACCTTC.

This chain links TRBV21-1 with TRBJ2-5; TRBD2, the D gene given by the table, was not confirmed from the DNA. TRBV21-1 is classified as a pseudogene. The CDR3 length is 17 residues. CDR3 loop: CASSKVNMGGPRETQYF. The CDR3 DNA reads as TGTGCCAGCAGCAAAGTTAACATGGGAGGGCCTCGAGAGACCCAGTACTTC.

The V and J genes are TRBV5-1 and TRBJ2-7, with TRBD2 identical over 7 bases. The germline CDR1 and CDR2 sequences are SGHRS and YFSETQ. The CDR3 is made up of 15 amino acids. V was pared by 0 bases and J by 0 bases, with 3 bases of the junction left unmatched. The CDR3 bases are TGCGCCAGCAGCTTGGTACGGGGGGACTCCTACGAGCAGTACTTC. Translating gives CASSLVRGDSYEQYF.

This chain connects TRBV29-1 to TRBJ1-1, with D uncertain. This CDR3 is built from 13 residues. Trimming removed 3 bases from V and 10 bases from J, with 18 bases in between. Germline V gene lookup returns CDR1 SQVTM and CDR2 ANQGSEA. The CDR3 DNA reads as TGCAGCGTTGATGGGTGGTCGACCCCAGGAGCTTTCTTT. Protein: CSVDGWSTPGAFF.

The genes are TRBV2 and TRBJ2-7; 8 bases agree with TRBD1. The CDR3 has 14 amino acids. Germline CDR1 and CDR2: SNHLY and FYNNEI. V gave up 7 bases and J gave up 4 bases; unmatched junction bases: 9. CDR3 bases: TGTGCCAGCATGTCCGGGACAGGACAGTACGAGCAGTACTTC. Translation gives CASMSGTGQYEQYF.

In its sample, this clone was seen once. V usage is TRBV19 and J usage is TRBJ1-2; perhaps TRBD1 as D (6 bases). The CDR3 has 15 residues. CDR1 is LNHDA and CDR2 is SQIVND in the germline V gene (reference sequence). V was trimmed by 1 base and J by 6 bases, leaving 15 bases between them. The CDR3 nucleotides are TGTGCCAGTAGTATAGGAAGGTCGGGGGGCCATGGCTACACCTTC. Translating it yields CASSIGRSGGHGYTF.